These 7 T cell receptor beta chains were all obtained from the same sample, sequenced in a study of blood T cell repertoires in COVID-19. Repertoires were generated with immunoSEQ multiplex PCR, while TCRdb's copy carries only in-frame clones and drops some. The sample holds around 200,000 clones, 80% to 90% seen once. The sequenced sample consisted of peripheral blood. The receptors were sampled from a woman of 80 years or more with acute or convalescent COVID-19.

The gene calls are TRBV28 and TRBJ2-3; 11 bases are shared with TRBD2. CDR1 is MDHEN and CDR2 is SYDVKM in the germline V gene. The CDR3 has 16 residues. After removal of 3 bases from V and 1 base from J, the junction contained 3 bases not matched to a gene. The CDR3 protein is CASSFRGLAGTDTQYF. CDR3 bases: TGTGCCAGCAGTTTCCGGGGACTAGCGGGCACAGATACGCAGTATTTT.

This clone was picked up a small number of times. V usage is TRBV7-9 and J usage is TRBJ1-5; TRBD1 matches at 8 bases. Per the germline V gene, CDR1 is SEHNR and CDR2 is FQNEAQ (reference sequence). The V and J ends lost 9 bases and 1 base, in that order; junction bases with no gene match: 5. The CDR3 has 14 residues. The chain's CDR3 is CASDRGESNQPQHF. Written as DNA, the CDR3 is TGTGCCAGTGACAGGGGAGAAAGCAATCAGCCCCAGCATTTT.

Note on this clone: The junction differs from germline at one of its ends, possibly a read error. The rearrangement uses TRBV27 and TRBJ2-7; weak D call: TRBD1 (5 bases). The CDR3 spans 13 residues. Germline lookup yields CDR1 MNHEY and CDR2 SMNVEV (reference sequence). CDR3 protein: CASSAKRQTSLNF. The CDR3 DNA sequence: TGTGCCAGCAGTGCCAAAAGACAGACCTCCCTGAACTTC.

CDR3 bases: TGTGCCAGCAGCGTACCGTCCCTAACCGGCTGGGGAGGGACAGATACGCAGTATTTT. Protein product: CASSVPSLTGWGGTDTQYF. V gene TRBV5-6 combines with J gene TRBJ2-3; the match to TRBD2 covers 7 bases. Losses at the gene ends were 4 bases for V and 3 bases for J; bases not matched to a gene: 20. There are 19 residues in the CDR3. Per germline, CDR1 SGHDT and CDR2 YYEEEE.

This chain connects TRBV27 to TRBJ1-4; 9 bases align to TRBD1. V gave up 4 bases and J gave up 8 bases; unmatched junction bases: 11. Germline V gives CDR1 MNHEY, CDR2 SMNVEV (reference sequence). The CDR3 extends over 16 amino acids. The DNA of the CDR3 is TGTGCCAGCAGTTCCCCGGACAGGGGCTTTGGGGAAAAACTGTTTTTT. This codes for CASSSPDRGFGEKLFF.

A word on this clone: This sample includes further DNA sequences coding for the same CDR3. The V call is TRBV5-1, the J call TRBJ2-1; possible D gene TRBD2, 6 bases. The CDR3 extends over 12 amino acids. CDR1 SGHRS and CDR2 YFSETQ come from the germline V gene. Trimming shortened V by 7 bases and J by 4 bases, and 9 bases separated the two germline ends. CDR3 sequence reads: CASGGDYNEQFF. In nucleotides, the CDR3 is TGCGCCAGCGGAGGGGATTACAATGAGCAGTTCTTC.

This clone was detected a few times. This chain connects TRBV7-2 to TRBJ1-2, with D perhaps matching TRBD1 (5 bases). Trimming cost V 4 bases and J 2 bases, with 8 bases left between them. The germline gives CDR1 SGHTA, CDR2 FQGNSA. The CDR3 is 13 residues long. The CDR3 DNA reads as TGTGCCAGCAGCTCACAGGAGAACTATGGCTACACCTTC. It encodes CASSSQENYGYTF.